This T cell receptor (beta chain) was obtained from a study of blood T cell repertoires in COVID-19. Trimming shortened V by 2 bases and J by 5 bases, and 28 bases separated the two germline ends. Per the germline V gene, CDR1 is LNHDA and CDR2 is SQIVND (reference sequence). The CDR3 runs to 19 residues. Only in-frame clones appear in the TCRdb table, and some are missing; sequencing was by immunoSEQ multiplex PCR. The sample includes more than 350,000 clones, roughly nine tenths seen only once; the top ten take approximately 1%. Sequences were obtained from PBMCs or T cells enriched from blood (not recorded which). The chain recombines TRBV19 with TRBJ2-7; possibly TRBD2 for D (6 bases). The receptor comes from a young man who had recovered from COVID-19. CDR3 DNA: TGTGCCAGTAGTATATTGGGGGGACCACCGTTACTCATCTTGGACGAGCAGTACTTC. Its translation is CASSILGGPPLLILDEQYF.